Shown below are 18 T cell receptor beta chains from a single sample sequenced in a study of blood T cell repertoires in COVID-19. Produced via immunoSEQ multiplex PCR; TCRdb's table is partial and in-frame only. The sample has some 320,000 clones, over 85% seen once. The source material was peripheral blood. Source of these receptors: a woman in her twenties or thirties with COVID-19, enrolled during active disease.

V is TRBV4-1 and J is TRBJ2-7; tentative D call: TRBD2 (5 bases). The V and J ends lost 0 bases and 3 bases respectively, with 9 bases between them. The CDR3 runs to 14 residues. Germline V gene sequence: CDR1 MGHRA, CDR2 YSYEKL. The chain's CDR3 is CASSQDSRGYEQYF. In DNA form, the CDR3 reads TGCGCCAGCAGCCAAGATAGTCGGGGCTACGAGCAGTACTTC.

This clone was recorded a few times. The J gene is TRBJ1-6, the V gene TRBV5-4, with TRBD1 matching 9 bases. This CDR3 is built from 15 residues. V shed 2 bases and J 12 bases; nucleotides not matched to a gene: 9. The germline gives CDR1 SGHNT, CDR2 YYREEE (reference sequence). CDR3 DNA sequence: TGTGCCAGCAGCTTTTTACAGGGGGCTGACCGACCCCTCCACTTT. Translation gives CASSFLQGADRPLHF.

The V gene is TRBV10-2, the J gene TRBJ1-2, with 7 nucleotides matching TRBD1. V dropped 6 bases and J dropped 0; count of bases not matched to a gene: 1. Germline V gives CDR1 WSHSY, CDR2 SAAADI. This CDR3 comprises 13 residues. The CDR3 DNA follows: TGCGCCAGCAGGACAGGGACTAACTATGGCTACACCTTC. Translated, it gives CASRTGTNYGYTF.

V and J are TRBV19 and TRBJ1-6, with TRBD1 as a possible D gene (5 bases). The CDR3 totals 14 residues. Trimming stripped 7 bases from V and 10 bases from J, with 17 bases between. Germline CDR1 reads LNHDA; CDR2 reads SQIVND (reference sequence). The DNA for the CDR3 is TGTGCCAGTAAAGAGGAGGGGCGCGTATCACCCCTCCACTTT. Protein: CASKEEGRVSPLHF.

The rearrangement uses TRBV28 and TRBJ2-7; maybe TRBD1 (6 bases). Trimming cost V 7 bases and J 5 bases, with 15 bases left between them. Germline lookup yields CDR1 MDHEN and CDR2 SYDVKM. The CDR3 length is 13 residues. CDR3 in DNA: TGTGCCAGCATCCATCAGGGGTGGGACGAGCAGTACTTC. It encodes CASIHQGWDEQYF.

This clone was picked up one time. The CDR3 spells CASSLDRYGYTF. Written as DNA, the CDR3 is TGTGCCAGCAGTTTGGACAGATATGGCTACACCTTC. The rearrangement links TRBV12-3 or TRBV12-4 to TRBJ1-2; the D gene is possibly TRBD1 (6 bases). The CDR3 runs 12 residues. With 3 bases removed from V and 5 bases from J, the gap between germline ends came to 7 bases.

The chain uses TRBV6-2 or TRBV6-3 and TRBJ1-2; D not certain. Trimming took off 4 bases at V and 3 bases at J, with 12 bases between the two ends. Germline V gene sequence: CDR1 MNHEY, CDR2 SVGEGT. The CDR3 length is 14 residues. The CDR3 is CASSWIHRDYGYTF. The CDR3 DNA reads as TGTGCCAGCAGTTGGATTCACCGGGACTATGGCTACACCTTC.

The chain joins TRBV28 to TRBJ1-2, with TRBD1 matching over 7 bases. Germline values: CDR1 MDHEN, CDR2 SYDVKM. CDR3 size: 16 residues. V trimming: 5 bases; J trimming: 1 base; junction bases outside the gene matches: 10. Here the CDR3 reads CASSESPTGRNYGYTF. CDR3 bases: TGTGCCAGCAGTGAAAGTCCGACAGGGCGTAACTATGGCTACACCTTC.

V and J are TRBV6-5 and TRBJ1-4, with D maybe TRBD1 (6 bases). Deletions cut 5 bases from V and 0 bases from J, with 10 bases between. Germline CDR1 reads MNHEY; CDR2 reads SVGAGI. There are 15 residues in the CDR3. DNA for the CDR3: TGTGCCAGCAGTCCTAGACAGGCAACTAATGAAAAACTGTTTTTT. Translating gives CASSPRQATNEKLFF.

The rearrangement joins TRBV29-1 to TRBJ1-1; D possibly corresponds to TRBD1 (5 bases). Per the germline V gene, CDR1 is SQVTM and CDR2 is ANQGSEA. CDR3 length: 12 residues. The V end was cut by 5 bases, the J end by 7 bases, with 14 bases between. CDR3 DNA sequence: TGCAGCGTTAGCGAGGACACGGTTGAAGCTTTCTTT. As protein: CSVSEDTVEAFF.

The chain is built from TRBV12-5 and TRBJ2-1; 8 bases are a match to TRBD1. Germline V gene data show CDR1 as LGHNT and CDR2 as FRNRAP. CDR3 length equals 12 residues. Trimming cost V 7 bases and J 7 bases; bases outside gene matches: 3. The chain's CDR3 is CASARQGNEQFF. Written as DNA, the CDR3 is TGTGCTAGTGCGAGACAGGGGAATGAGCAGTTCTTC.

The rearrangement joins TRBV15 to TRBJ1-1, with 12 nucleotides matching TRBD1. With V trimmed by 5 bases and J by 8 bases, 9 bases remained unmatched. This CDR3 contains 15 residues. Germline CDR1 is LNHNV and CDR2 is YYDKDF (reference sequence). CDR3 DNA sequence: TGTGCCACCAGCTTCTCAGCCGGGACAGGGGGCGAAGCTTTCTTT. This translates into CATSFSAGTGGEAFF.

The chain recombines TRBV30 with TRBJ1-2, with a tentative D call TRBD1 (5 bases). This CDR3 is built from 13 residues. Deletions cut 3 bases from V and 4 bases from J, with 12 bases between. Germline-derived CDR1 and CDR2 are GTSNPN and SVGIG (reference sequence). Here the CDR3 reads CAWRRKGSYGYTF. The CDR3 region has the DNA TGTGCCTGGAGGAGGAAGGGGTCCTATGGCTACACCTTC. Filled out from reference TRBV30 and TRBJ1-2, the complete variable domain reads SQTIHQWPATLVQPVGSPLSLECTVEGTSNPNLYWYRQAAGRGLQLLFYSVGIGQISSEVPQNLSASRPQDRQFILSSKKLLLSDSGFYLCAWRRKGSYGYTFGSGTRLTVV.

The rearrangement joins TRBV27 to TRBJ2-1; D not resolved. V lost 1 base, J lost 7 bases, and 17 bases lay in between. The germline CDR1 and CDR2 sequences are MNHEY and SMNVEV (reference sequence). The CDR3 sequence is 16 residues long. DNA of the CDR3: TGTGCCAGCAGTTTATATGGGCGTTCGGCCGTTAATGAGCAGTTCTTC. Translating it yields CASSLYGRSAVNEQFF.

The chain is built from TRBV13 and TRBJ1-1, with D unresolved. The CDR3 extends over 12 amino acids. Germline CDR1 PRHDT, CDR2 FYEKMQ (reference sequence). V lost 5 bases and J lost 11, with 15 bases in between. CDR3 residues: CASSRYLGSAFF. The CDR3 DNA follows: TGTGCCAGCAGCCGATACCTCGGTAGCGCTTTCTTT.

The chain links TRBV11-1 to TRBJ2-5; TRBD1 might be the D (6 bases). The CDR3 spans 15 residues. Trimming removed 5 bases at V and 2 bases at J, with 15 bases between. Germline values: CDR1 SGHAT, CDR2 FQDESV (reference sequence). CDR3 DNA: TGTGCCAGCAGCCAAGGGACATGGAAGCAAGAGACCCAGTACTTC. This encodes CASSQGTWKQETQYF.

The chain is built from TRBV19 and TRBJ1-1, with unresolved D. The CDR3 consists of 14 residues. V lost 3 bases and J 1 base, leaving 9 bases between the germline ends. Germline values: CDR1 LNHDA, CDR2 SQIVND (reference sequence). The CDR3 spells CASSIRGGNTEAFF. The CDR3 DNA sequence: TGTGCCAGTAGTATTCGGGGTGGGAACACTGAAGCTTTCTTT.

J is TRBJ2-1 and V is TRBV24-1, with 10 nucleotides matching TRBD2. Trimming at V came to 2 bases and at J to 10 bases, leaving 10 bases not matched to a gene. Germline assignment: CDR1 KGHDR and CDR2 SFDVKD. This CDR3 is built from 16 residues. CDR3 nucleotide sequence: TGTGCCACCAGTGATTCTAGCGGGGGCGGGCCTACCGAGCAGTTCTTC. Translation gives CATSDSSGGGPTEQFF.